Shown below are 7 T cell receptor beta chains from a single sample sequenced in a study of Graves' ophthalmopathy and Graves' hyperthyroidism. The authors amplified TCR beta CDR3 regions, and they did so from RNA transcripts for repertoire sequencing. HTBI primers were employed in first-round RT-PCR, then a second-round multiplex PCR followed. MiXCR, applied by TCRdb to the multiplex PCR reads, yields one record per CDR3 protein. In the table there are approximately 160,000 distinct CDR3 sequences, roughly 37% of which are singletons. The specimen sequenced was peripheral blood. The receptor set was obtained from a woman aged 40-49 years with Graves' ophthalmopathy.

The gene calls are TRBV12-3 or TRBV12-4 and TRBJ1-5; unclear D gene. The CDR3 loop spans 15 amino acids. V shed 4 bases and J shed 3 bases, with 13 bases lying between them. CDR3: CASSSFGMDNQPQHF. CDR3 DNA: TGTGCCAGCAGTTCATTTGGGATGGACAATCAGCCCCAGCATTTT.

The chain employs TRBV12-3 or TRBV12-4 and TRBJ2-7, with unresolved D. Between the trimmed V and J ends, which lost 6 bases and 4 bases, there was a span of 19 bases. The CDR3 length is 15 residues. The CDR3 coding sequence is TGTGCCAGCAGCCGGCAGGCGATCGCCGTGTACGAGCAGTACTTC. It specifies CASSRQAIAVYEQYF.

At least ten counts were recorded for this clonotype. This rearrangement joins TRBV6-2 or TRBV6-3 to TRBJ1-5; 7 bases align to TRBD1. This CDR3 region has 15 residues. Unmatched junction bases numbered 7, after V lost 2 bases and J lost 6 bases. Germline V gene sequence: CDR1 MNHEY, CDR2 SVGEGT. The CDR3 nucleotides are TGTGCCAGCAGTTACGCCGACAGGGAGAGTCAGCCCCAGCATTTT. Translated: CASSYADRESQPQHF.

The CDR3 sequence: CASSLSSPGTETQYF. CDR3 in DNA: TGTGCCAGCAGCTTATCGTCGCCAGGTACAGAGACCCAGTACTTC. V and J are TRBV7-2 and TRBJ2-5; D uncertain. V lost 2 bases and J 4 bases, leaving 14 bases between the germline ends. This CDR3 is built from 15 residues. Germline assignment: CDR1 SGHTA and CDR2 FQGNSA.

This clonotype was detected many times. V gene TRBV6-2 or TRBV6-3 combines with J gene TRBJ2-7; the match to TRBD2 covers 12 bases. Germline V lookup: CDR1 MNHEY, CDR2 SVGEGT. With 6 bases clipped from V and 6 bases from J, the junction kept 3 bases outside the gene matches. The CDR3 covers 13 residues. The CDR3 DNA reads TGTGCCAGCAGGACTAGCGGGAGAGGCGAGCAGTACTTC. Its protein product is CASRTSGRGEQYF.

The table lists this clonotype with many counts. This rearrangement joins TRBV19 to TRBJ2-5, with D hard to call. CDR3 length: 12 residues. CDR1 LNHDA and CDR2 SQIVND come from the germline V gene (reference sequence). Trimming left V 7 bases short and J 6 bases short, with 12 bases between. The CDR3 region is CASTTFFQTQYF. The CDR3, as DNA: TGTGCCAGTACAACGTTTTTCCAGACCCAGTACTTC.

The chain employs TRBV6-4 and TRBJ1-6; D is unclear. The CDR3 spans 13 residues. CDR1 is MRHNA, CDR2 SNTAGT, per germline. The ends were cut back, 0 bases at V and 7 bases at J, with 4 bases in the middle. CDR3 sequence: CASSDSQNSPLHF. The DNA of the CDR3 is TGTGCCAGCAGTGACTCGCAAAATTCACCCCTCCACTTT.